These 18 T cell receptor beta chains were sequenced from one sample in a study of shared clonotypes between healthy human individuals. Sequencing used immunoSEQ multiplex PCR; TCRdb keeps in-frame clones, though not all of them. This repertoire shows 1.4 million to 1.5 million clones, about 96% found once; its top ten account for 0.95% to 1.5%. Sequencing was carried out using naive CD4+ T cells sorted from blood. Subset meaning: CD45RA+ positively selected. The receptors derive from a man aged 25 to 40 in good health.

This clone was detected once. J is TRBJ2-7 and V is TRBV18, with D hard to call. The CDR3 runs to 14 residues. From germline, CDR1 is KGHSH and CDR2 LQKENI. Trimming took off 2 bases at V and 0 bases at J, with 8 bases between the two ends. CDR3 in DNA: TGTGCCAGCTCACCAAGCGTCTCCTCCTACGAGCAGTACTTC. Its protein is CASSPSVSSYEQYF.

This chain links TRBV4-2 with TRBJ2-3; unclear D gene. V gave up 3 bases and J gave up 0 bases, with 19 bases separating them. The CDR3 has 18 residues. Germline V CDR1 and CDR2: LGHNA, YNFKEQ. CDR3 in amino acids: CASSHANSPRRSTDTQYF. The CDR3 DNA sequence: TGTGCCAGCAGCCATGCCAATTCTCCGCGGCGGAGCACAGATACGCAGTATTTT.

The V gene is TRBV6-1, the J gene TRBJ1-4; D is uncertain. The CDR3 runs 15 residues. Germline assignment: CDR1 MNHNS and CDR2 SASEGT. The V end lost 5 bases, the J end lost 7 bases, and 17 bases lay between the germline ends. CDR3 nucleotide sequence: TGTGCCAGCAGTCCCCGTTTGGTCGAGAGTGAAAAACTGTTTTTT. Amino acid sequence: CASSPRLVESEKLFF.

The V gene is TRBV18, the J gene TRBJ2-2; 7 bases are shared with TRBD2. CDR3 length: 16 residues. V gave up 5 bases and J gave up 0 bases; unmatched junction bases: 6. CDR1 is KGHSH, CDR2 LQKENI, per germline. The CDR3 coding sequence is TGTGCCAGCTCATCCCTAGCGGTACCGAACACCGGGGAGCTGTTTTTT. Its protein product is CASSSLAVPNTGELFF. Based on the CDR3 plus reference TRBV18 and TRBJ2-2, the full variable domain is NAGVMQNPRHLVRRRGQEARLRCSPMKGHSHVYWYRQLPEEGLKFMVYLQKENIIDESGMPKERFSAEFPKEGPSILRIQQVVRGDSAAYFCASSSLAVPNTGELFFGEGSRLTVL.

Here the CDR3 reads CASSLLAQGPQHF. The CDR3 bases are TGTGCCAGCAGCTTATTGGCCCAGGGACCCCAGCATTTT. The V gene is TRBV7-2, the J gene TRBJ1-5; a possible D gene is TRBD1 (5 bases). Germline CDR1 reads SGHTA; CDR2 reads FQGNSA. V lost 2 bases to trimming and J lost 10 bases, with 12 bases between them. CDR3 length: 13 residues.

On this clone itself: Different DNA sequences within this sample yield the same CDR3. Here the CDR3 DNA reads TGTGCCAGCAGTACCGATTCCTACGAGCAGTACTTC. This codes for CASSTDSYEQYF. This sequence joins TRBV5-4 and TRBJ2-7; D is ambiguous. V lost 5 bases, J lost 1 base, and 7 bases lay in between. The V gene's germline CDR1 is SGHNT and CDR2 YYREEE (reference sequence). CDR3 size: 12 residues.

This chain joins TRBV2 and TRBJ1-1; possibly TRBD1 for D (6 bases). V dropped 6 bases and J dropped 5 bases, with 22 bases sitting between them. The CDR3 sequence is 16 residues long. Germline V lookup: CDR1 SNHLY, CDR2 FYNNEI. The CDR3 region is CASRPFPGPRGTEAFF. DNA for the CDR3: TGTGCCAGCAGGCCTTTCCCCGGGCCCAGGGGTACTGAAGCTTTCTTT.

Here the CDR3 DNA reads TGCGCCAGCAGCCCAGAGACAACAGATCAGCCCCAGCATTTT. This gives the protein CASSPETTDQPQHF. The chain uses TRBV5-1 and TRBJ1-5; D is uncertain. The CDR3 has 14 residues. The germline gives CDR1 SGHRS, CDR2 YFSETQ. The V end was cut by 4 bases, the J end by 5 bases, with 13 bases between.

This clone was detected only a few times. Within the sample, other DNA sequences also encode this same CDR3. J is TRBJ1-3 and V is TRBV5-1, with D perhaps TRBD1 (6 bases). Trimming left V 0 bases short and J 4 bases short, with 8 bases between. The CDR3 covers 14 residues. The germline V gene has CDR1 SGHRS and CDR2 YFSETQ. CDR3 DNA sequence: TGCGCCAGCAGCTTGGCAGGGGCCGGAAACACCATATATTTT. Its translation is CASSLAGAGNTIYF.

J is TRBJ2-7 and V is TRBV7-8, with a possible D match to TRBD2 (6 bases). There are 13 residues in the CDR3. The germline V and J ends were trimmed by 9 bases and 2 bases, with 14 bases remaining between them. Germline values: CDR1 SGHVS, CDR2 FQNEAQ. The CDR3 DNA reads TGTGCCAGTACCGGGACTCAGACCTACGAGCAGTACTTC. Encoded protein: CASTGTQTYEQYF.

The chain carries TRBV19 and TRBJ2-2, with 10 positions matching TRBD2. Germline V gives CDR1 LNHDA, CDR2 SQIVND (reference sequence). V lost 6 bases, J lost 6 bases, and 13 bases stayed unmatched. This CDR3 has 17 amino acids. The CDR3 DNA reads TGTGCCAGTAGCCGAAGGGCACTAGCGGGAAGGCCCGGGGAGCTGTTTTTT. This sequence encodes CASSRRALAGRPGELFF. The complete variable domain, with remaining parts taken from reference TRBV19 and TRBJ2-2, reads DGGITQSPKYLFRKEGQNVTLSCEQNLNHDAMYWYRQDPGQGLRLIYYSQIVNDFQKGDIAEGYSVSREKKESFPLTVTSAQKNPTAFYLCASSRRALAGRPGELFFGEGSRLTVL.

The gene calls are TRBV5-8 and TRBJ1-5; possible D gene TRBD1, 6 bases. The V gene lost 3 bases and the J gene lost 10 bases, with 20 bases spanning the gap. CDR3 length: 15 amino acids. CDR1 and CDR2 from the germline V gene are SGHTS and YDEGEE. The CDR3 nucleotides are TGTGCCAGCAGCTCCCCGGGACACCAAGGACAACCCCAGCATTTT. Translated: CASSSPGHQGQPQHF.

This clone was seen only once. The chain recombines TRBV5-1 with TRBJ2-7, with TRBD1 matching 9 bases. Per germline, CDR1 SGHRS and CDR2 YFSETQ. Trimming at V came to 1 base and at J to 6 bases, leaving 8 bases not matched to a gene. The CDR3 sequence is 15 residues long. CDR3 loop: CASSLSGTGSSEQYF. The CDR3 DNA reads as TGCGCCAGCAGCTTGTCGGGGACAGGGTCTAGCGAGCAGTACTTC.

V gene TRBV5-1 combines with J gene TRBJ2-1; D assignment may be TRBD1 or TRBD2 (5 bases each). The CDR3 has 16 residues. The V gene's germline CDR1 is SGHRS and CDR2 YFSETQ. V lost 1 base, J lost 4 bases, and 15 bases lay in between. The CDR3 coding sequence is TGCGCCAGCAGCTTGTTTGGGGGTCTTCGGTACAATGAGCAGTTCTTC. It translates to CASSLFGGLRYNEQFF.

This chain joins TRBV10-3 and TRBJ2-3, with TRBD1 matching 7 bases. J gave up 2 bases and V 10 bases, and 12 bases lay outside the gene matches. The CDR3 has 15 amino acids. Germline-derived CDR1 and CDR2 are ENHRY and SYGVKD. This chain's CDR3 is CASSNRGADTDTQYF. CDR3 nucleotide sequence: TGTGCCAGCTCGAACAGGGGAGCTGACACAGATACGCAGTATTTT.

The rearrangement uses TRBV28 and TRBJ2-1; 10 positions match TRBD1. This CDR3 is 15 amino acids long. After removal of 6 bases from V and 6 bases from J, the junction contained 8 bases not matched to a gene. Germline V gene sequence: CDR1 MDHEN, CDR2 SYDVKM. CDR3 sequence: CASRPDRGQPNEQFF. The CDR3 coding sequence is TGTGCCAGCAGGCCTGACAGGGGGCAGCCCAATGAGCAGTTCTTC.

The rearrangement joins TRBV7-2 to TRBJ2-7; weak D call: TRBD1 (6 bases). CDR1 is SGHTA, CDR2 FQGNSA, per germline. V lost 5 bases, J lost 2 bases, and 16 bases lay in between. This CDR3 spans 15 amino acids. The CDR3 DNA reads TGTGCCAGCAGCCCCCCCGGGCAGGGGCCCTACGAGCAGTACTTC. Translated: CASSPPGQGPYEQYF.

The chain carries TRBV6-6 and TRBJ2-5, with TRBD1 as a possible D gene (5 bases). V dropped 9 bases and J dropped 3 bases, with 11 bases sitting between them. Germline lookup yields CDR1 MNHNY and CDR2 SVGAGI (reference sequence). This CDR3 region has 12 residues. The DNA of the CDR3 is TGTGCCAGTAGTCAGGGAAAAGAGACCCAGTACTTC. Its protein product is CASSQGKETQYF.